This T cell receptor beta chain came from a study of siplizumab effects on memory and regulatory T cells. Clones were sequenced by immunoSEQ multiplex PCR, and TCRdb holds only the in-frame ones, with some missing. The repertoire holds approximately 100,000 clones, 80% to 95% seen once, with over 0.15% in the top ten. The CDR3 has 13 residues. Trimming cost V 2 bases and J 6 bases, with 8 bases left between them. Germline CDR1 MNHNY, CDR2 SVGAGI (reference sequence). Findings and limits, study-wide: Apparently more diverse than memory cells, naive T cells also seemed major alloresponse contributors. Alloreactive sequences traceable to unstimulated CD4+ memory cells were significantly reduced by siplizumab. Of the alloreactive clones, only a minor fraction mapped to unstimulated subsets.

This clone was seen a few times. As yet, its antigen is unknown. The rearrangement links TRBV6-6 to TRBJ1-5; D is unclear. Sequencing was performed on non-Treg CD4+ T cells sorted from blood. The clonotype comes from a human donor in good health. CDR3: CASSYQMGQPQHF. The CDR3 DNA reads as TGTGCCAGCAGTTACCAGATGGGTCAGCCCCAGCATTTT.